Listed below are T cell receptor beta chains from one sample, sequenced in a study of T cells in localized non-small cell lung cancer. Produced via immunoSEQ multiplex PCR; TCRdb's table is partial and in-frame only. This sample yields 90,000 to 95,000 clones, of which roughly 89% are seen a single time; roughly 15% belongs to the top ten. The specimen comprised peripheral blood, sampled before any cancer treatment. Receptors were obtained from a man aged 40-75 years with stage I squamous cell lung carcinoma. Each CDR3 is given with its conserved first and last residue. The order of the fields is V gene, CDR3 length, CDR3 protein.

v_call: TRBV9; cdr3_length: 14; cdr3_aa: CASSEGPTAQPQHF
v_call: TRBV4-1; cdr3_length: 17; cdr3_aa: CASSQVIRTTKNYGYTF
v_call: TRBV6-5; cdr3_length: 15; cdr3_aa: CASSYSGAENQPQHF
v_call: TRBV9; cdr3_length: 14; cdr3_aa: CASNRGTPTGELFF
v_call: TRBV28; cdr3_length: 16; cdr3_aa: CASSSPHRGNQETQYF
v_call: TRBV28; cdr3_length: 11; cdr3_aa: CATVGRNTIYF
v_call: TRBV9; cdr3_length: 15; cdr3_aa: CASSLAGVGGTEAFF
v_call: TRBV7-2; cdr3_length: 14; cdr3_aa: CASSSNRDGETQYF
v_call: TRBV27; cdr3_length: 15; cdr3_aa: CASSPTGYSNQPQHF
v_call: TRBV19; cdr3_length: 16; cdr3_aa: CASSIGGSSPGSPLHF
v_call: TRBV30; cdr3_length: 12; cdr3_aa: CAWSVPAAEAFF
v_call: TRBV5-4; cdr3_length: 15; cdr3_aa: CASSRTGLNTGELFF
v_call: TRBV7-9; cdr3_length: 16; cdr3_aa: CASSHSDTGGGNTIYF
v_call: TRBV28; cdr3_length: 12; cdr3_aa: CASTSLNTEAFF
v_call: TRBV6-1; cdr3_length: 13; cdr3_aa: CASSGQKTDTQYF
v_call: TRBV5-4; cdr3_length: 13; cdr3_aa: CASSFNSNQPQHF
v_call: TRBV28; cdr3_length: 14; cdr3_aa: CASSLGGSNYGYTF
v_call: TRBV10-3; cdr3_length: 14; cdr3_aa: CAISESGGGSPLHF
v_call: TRBV5-1; cdr3_length: 14; cdr3_aa: CASNAKESNTEAFF
v_call: TRBV10-3; cdr3_length: 13; cdr3_aa: CAIRAQEFTEAFF
v_call: TRBV28; cdr3_length: 10; cdr3_aa: CAIKQTRYTF
v_call: TRBV6-1; cdr3_length: 13; cdr3_aa: CASSERRGGRAFF
v_call: TRBV4-1; cdr3_length: 14; cdr3_aa: CASSRSGTGDEQYF
v_call: TRBV27; cdr3_length: 13; cdr3_aa: CASSLAGGKTQYF
v_call: TRBV7-9; cdr3_length: 18; cdr3_aa: CASSSDLDWEGGTDTQYF
v_call: TRBV5-1; cdr3_length: 15; cdr3_aa: CASSLAVGPTGELFF
v_call: TRBV7-2; cdr3_length: 14; cdr3_aa: CASSPGGRQETQYF
v_call: TRBV14; cdr3_length: 14; cdr3_aa: CASSRRARADTQYF
v_call: TRBV7-9; cdr3_length: 13; cdr3_aa: CASSLEGPDTQYF
v_call: TRBV2; cdr3_length: 13; cdr3_aa: CASSPRTGGEQYF
v_call: TRBV9; cdr3_length: 16; cdr3_aa: CASSVDRGSGANVLTF
v_call: TRBV2; cdr3_length: 13; cdr3_aa: CASSGGLTDTQYF
v_call: TRBV6-1; cdr3_length: 15; cdr3_aa: CASSERDLPSYEQYF
v_call: TRBV7-2; cdr3_length: 15; cdr3_aa: CASSLAEAGGEKLFF
v_call: TRBV28; cdr3_length: 14; cdr3_aa: CASIIGGGNQPQHF
v_call: TRBV5-5; cdr3_length: 13; cdr3_aa: CASNPEGGFGYTF
v_call: TRBV11-2; cdr3_length: 14; cdr3_aa: CASSWSATNEKLFF
v_call: TRBV5-6; cdr3_length: 14; cdr3_aa: CASSSYRGGQPQHF
v_call: TRBV2; cdr3_length: 12; cdr3_aa: CASSIRTYEQYF
v_call: TRBV7-3; cdr3_length: 17; cdr3_aa: CASSLGTSGGARETQYF